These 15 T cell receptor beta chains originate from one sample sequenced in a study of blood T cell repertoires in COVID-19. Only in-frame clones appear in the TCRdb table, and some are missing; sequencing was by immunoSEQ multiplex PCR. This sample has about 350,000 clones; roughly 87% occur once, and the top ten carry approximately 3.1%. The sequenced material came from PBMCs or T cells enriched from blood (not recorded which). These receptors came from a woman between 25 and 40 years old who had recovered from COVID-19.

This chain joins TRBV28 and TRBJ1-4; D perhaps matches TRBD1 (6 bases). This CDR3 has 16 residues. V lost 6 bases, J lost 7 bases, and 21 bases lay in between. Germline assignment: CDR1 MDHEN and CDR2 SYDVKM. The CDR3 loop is CASSSGSWGRTEKLFF. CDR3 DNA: TGTGCCAGCAGCTCAGGCTCGTGGGGGCGGACTGAAAAACTGTTTTTT.

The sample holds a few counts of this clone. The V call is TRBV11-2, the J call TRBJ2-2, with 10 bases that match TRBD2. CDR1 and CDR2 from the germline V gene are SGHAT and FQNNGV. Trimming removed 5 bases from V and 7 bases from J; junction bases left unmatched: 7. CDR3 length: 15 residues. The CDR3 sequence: CASSESGTSVGELFF. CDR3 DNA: TGTGCCAGCAGCGAATCCGGGACTAGCGTCGGGGAGCTGTTTTTT.

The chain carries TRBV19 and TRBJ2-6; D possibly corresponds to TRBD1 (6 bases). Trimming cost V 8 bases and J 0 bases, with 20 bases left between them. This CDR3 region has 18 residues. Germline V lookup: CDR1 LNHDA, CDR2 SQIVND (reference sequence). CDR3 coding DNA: TGTGCCAGTTCTAACCTCAGGGGCAGGCTCTCTGGGGCCAACGTCCTGACTTTC. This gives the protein CASSNLRGRLSGANVLTF. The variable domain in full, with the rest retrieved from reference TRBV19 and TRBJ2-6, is DGGITQSPKYLFRKEGQNVTLSCEQNLNHDAMYWYRQDPGQGLRLIYYSQIVNDFQKGDIAEGYSVSREKKESFPLTVTSAQKNPTAFYLCASSNLRGRLSGANVLTFGAGSRLTVL.

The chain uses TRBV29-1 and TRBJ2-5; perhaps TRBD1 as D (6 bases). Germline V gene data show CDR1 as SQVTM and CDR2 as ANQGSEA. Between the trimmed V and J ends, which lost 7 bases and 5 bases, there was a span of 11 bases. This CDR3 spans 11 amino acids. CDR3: CSGKQGETQYF. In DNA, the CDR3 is TGCAGCGGTAAACAGGGTGAGACCCAGTACTTC.

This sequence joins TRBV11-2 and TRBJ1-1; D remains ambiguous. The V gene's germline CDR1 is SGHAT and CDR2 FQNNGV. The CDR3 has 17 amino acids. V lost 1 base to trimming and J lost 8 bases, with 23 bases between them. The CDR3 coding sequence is TGTGCCAGCAGCTTAGTGGGAAGAGTGGAAGCGGGCGAGGAAGCTTTCTTT. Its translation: CASSLVGRVEAGEEAFF.

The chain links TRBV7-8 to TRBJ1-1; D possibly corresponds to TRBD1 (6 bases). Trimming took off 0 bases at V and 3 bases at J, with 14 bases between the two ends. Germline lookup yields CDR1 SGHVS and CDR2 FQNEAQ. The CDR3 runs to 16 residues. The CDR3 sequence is CASSLAGTTWDTEAFF. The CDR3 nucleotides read TGTGCCAGCAGCTTAGCCGGGACAACGTGGGACACTGAAGCTTTCTTT.

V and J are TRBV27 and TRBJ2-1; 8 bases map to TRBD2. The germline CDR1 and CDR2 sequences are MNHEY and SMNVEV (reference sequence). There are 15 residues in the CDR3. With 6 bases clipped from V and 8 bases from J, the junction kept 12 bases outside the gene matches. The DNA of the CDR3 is TGTGCCAGCAGACCCTCGGGGACTAGGGCCGATGAGCAGTTCTTC. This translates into CASRPSGTRADEQFF.

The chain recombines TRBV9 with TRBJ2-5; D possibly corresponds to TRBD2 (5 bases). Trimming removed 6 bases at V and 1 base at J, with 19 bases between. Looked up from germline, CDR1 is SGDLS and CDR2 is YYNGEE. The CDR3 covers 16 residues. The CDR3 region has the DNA TGTGCCAGCATCCGAGGCCCAAAGCGGCGCCAAGAGACCCAGTACTTC. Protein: CASIRGPKRRQETQYF.

CDR3 sequence reads: CASSPGQINSPLHF. The DNA of the CDR3 is TGCGCCAGCAGCCCGGGACAAATTAATTCACCCCTCCACTTT. The chain carries TRBV5-1 and TRBJ1-6; weak D call: TRBD1 (6 bases). This CDR3 is 14 amino acids long. Trimming removed 4 bases from V and 6 bases from J, with 11 bases in between. Germline V gene lookup returns CDR1 SGHRS and CDR2 YFSETQ.

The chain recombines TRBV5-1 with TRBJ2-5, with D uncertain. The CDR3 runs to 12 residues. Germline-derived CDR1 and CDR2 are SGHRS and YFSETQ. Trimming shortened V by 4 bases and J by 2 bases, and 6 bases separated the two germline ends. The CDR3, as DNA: TGCGCCAGCAGCCGCGAACAAGAGACCCAGTACTTC. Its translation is CASSREQETQYF.

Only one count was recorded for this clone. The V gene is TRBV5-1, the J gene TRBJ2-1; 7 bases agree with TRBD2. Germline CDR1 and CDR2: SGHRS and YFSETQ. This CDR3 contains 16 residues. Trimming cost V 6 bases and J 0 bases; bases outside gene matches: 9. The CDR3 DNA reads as TGCGCCAGCACCAATATAGCGGGTAGCTCCTACAATGAGCAGTTCTTC. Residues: CASTNIAGSSYNEQFF.

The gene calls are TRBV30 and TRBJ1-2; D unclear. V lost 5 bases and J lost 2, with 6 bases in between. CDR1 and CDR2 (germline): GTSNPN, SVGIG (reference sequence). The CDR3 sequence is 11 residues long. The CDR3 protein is CAWSQNYGYTF. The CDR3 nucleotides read TGTGCCTGGTCTCAGAACTATGGCTACACCTTC.

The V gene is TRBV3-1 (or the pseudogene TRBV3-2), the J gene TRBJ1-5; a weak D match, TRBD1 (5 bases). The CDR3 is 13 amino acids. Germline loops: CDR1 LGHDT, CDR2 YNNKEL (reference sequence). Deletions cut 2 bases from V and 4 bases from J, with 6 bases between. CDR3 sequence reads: CASSQYRNQPQHF. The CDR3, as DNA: TGTGCCAGCAGCCAATACAGGAATCAGCCCCAGCATTTT.

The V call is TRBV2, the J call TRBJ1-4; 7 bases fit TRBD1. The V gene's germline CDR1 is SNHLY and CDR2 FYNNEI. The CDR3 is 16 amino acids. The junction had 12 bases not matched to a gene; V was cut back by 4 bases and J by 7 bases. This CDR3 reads CASSVLFQGGGEKLFF. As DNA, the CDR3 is TGTGCCAGCAGTGTATTGTTCCAGGGGGGAGGTGAAAAACTGTTTTTT.

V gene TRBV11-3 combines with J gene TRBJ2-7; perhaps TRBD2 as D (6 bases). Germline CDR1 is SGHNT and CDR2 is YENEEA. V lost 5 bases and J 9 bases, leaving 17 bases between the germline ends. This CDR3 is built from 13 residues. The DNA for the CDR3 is TGTGCCAGCAGCCGTAGACTAGAGGAAGTGCAGTACTTC. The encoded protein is CASSRRLEEVQYF.